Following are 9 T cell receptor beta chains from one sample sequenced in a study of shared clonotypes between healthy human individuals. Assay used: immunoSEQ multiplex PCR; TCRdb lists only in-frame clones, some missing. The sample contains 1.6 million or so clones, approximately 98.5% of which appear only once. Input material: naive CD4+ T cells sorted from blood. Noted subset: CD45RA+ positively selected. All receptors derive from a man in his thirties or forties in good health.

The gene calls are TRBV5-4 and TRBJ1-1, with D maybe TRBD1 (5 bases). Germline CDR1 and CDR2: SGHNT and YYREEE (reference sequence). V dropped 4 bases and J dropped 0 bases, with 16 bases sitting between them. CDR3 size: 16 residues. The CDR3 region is CASSRGGSSMNTEAFF. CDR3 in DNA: TGTGCCAGCAGCCGCGGGGGATCCTCTATGAACACTGAAGCTTTCTTT.

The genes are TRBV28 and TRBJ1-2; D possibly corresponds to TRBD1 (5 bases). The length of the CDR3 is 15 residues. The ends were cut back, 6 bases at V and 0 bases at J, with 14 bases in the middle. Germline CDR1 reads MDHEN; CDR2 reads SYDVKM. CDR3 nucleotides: TGTGCCAGCAGAGGCCCCGGAGGGGCTAACTATGGCTACACCTTC. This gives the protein CASRGPGGANYGYTF.

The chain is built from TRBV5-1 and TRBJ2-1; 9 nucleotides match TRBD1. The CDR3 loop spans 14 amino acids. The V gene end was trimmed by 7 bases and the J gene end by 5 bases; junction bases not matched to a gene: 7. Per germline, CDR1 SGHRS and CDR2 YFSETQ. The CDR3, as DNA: TGCGCCAGCGTGGGACAGGGTAGGGACAATGAGCAGTTCTTC. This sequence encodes CASVGQGRDNEQFF.

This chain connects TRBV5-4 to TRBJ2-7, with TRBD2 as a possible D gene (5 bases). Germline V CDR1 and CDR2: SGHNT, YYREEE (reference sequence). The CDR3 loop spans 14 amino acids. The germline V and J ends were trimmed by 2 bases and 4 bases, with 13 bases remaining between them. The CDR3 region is CASSFSLAEYEQYF. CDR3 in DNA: TGTGCCAGCAGCTTTTCTCTAGCTGAGTACGAGCAGTACTTC.

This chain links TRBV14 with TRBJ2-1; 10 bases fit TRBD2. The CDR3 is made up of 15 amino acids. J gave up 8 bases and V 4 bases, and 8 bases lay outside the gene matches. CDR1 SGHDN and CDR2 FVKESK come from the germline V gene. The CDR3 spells CASSPLAGGPDEQFF. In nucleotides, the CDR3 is TGTGCCAGCAGCCCGTTAGCGGGAGGCCCAGATGAGCAGTTCTTC.

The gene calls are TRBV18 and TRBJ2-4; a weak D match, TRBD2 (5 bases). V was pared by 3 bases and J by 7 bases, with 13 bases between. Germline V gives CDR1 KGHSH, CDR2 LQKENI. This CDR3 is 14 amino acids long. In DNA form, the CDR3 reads TGTGCCAGCTCACCGTCGGGAATTTGGAACATTCAGTACTTC. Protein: CASSPSGIWNIQYF.

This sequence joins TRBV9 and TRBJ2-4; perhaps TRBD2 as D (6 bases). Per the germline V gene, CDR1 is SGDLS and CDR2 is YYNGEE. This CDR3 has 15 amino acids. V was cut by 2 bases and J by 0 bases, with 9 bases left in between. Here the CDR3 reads CASSVRAGAKNIQYF. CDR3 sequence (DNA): TGTGCCAGCAGCGTCCGAGCGGGAGCCAAAAACATTCAGTACTTC.

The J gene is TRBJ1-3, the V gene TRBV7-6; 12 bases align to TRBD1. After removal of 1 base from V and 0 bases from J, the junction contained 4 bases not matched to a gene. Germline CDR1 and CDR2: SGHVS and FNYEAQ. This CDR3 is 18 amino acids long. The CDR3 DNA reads TGTGCCAGCAGCTTAGAGGGGACAGGGGGCCGCTCTGGAAACACCATATATTTT. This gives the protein CASSLEGTGGRSGNTIYF.

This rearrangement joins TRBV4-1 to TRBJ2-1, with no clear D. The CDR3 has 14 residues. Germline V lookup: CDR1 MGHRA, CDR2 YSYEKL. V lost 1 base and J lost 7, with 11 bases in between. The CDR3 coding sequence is TGCGCCAGCAGCCAAGTCGTTAGGGTAAATGAGCAGTTCTTC. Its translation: CASSQVVRVNEQFF.